This is a list of T cell receptor beta chains from one sample in a study of cytomegalovirus exposure and HLA in healthy donors. The repertoire was sequenced with immunoSEQ multiplex PCR; TCRdb's copy has only in-frame clones and lacks some. The sample carries approximately 200,000 clones, approximately 80% recorded once. Sequencing input: PBMCs. The source is a woman aged 25 to 39 in good health and CMV-seropositive. Both conserved end residues are part of each CDR3. A D gene is named only where the DNA matches it firmly. Only some rows state a clone size, as once, few, many or a class for expanded clones.

NA	NA	TRBJ2-1	TRBV7-8	TGTGCCAGCAGCTTAGGCGGAGACTCCTACAATGAGCAGTTCTTC	CASSLGGDSYNEQFF
NA	TRBD1	TRBJ2-1	TRBV7-9	TGTGCCAGCAGCCCTGTCCATCTCTTGACAGGGGTTGGCGACAATGAGCAGTTCTTC	CASSPVHLLTGVGDNEQFF
NA	NA	TRBJ2-5	TRBV5-5	TGTGCCAGCAGCGGACTCATTGATTACTTC	CASSGLIDYF
NA	NA	TRBJ1-2	TRBV10-3	TGTGCCATCAGTGACGTGACAGGATATGGCTACACCTTC	CAISDVTGYGYTF
NA	TRBD1	TRBJ1-4	TRBV7-9	TGTGCCAGCAGCAACGGACAGGGCTTGGAAAAACTGTTTTTT	CASSNGQGLEKLFF
NA	TRBD1	TRBJ2-3	TRBV6-5	TGTGCCAGCCGGACAGGGTGGGGCACAGATACGCAGTATTTT	CASRTGWGTDTQYF
NA	TRBD1	TRBJ1-2	TRBV5-1	TGCGCCGGCAGCTTGACAGGGGGGAAGGACTATGGCTACACCTTC	CAGSLTGGKDYGYTF
NA	NA	TRBJ1-5	TRBV5-8	TGTGCCAGCACAACTACAGGGCTTGCTCAGCCCCAGCATTTT	CASTTTGLAQPQHF
NA	TRBD2	TRBJ2-3	TRBV18	TGTGCCAGCTCACCAATGAGGACTAGCGGAATAAGCACAGATACGCAGTATTTT	CASSPMRTSGISTDTQYF
once	TRBD1	TRBJ1-2	TRBV7-9	TGTGCCAGCAGCTTAGGTGGGACAGTTGGCTACACCTTC	CASSLGGTVGYTF
few	TRBD1	TRBJ1-5	TRBV6-5	TGTGCCAGCAGTTCAGGGGGCGGTCAGCCCCAGCATTTT	CASSSGGGQPQHF
NA	NA	TRBJ1-1	TRBV19	TGTGCCAGTAGTTCCATACCCGGGGCTGAAGCTTTCTTT	CASSSIPGAEAFF
few	TRBD2	TRBJ2-2	TRBV10-3	TGTGCCATCAGTGACCTAGCGGGAGGGACGAACACCGGGGAGCTGTTTTTT	CAISDLAGGTNTGELFF
NA	NA	TRBJ1-4	TRBV21-1	TGTGCCAGCAGCAAAGCCAACAGGGGTAACGAAAAACTGTTTTTT	CASSKANRGNEKLFF
NA	TRBD1	TRBJ1-1	TRBV6-6	TGTGCCAGCAGTTACCGACAGGGGATTGAAGCTTTCTTT	CASSYRQGIEAFF
NA	NA	TRBJ2-7	TRBV19	TGTGCCAGTAGTATCGGGACAACCTACGAGCAGTACTTC	CASSIGTTYEQYF
once	NA	TRBJ1-1	TRBV5-1	TGCGCCAGCAGCTTTCAGGGGCAAGTGCATGAAGCTTTCTTT	CASSFQGQVHEAFF
few	TRBD2	TRBJ2-1	TRBV10-1	TGCGCCAGCAAACCCCTAGCGGACACAAAACTCAATGAGCAGTTCTTC	CASKPLADTKLNEQFF
NA	NA	TRBJ2-7	TRBV11-2	TGTGCCAGCAGCTTAGATAGAGCATACGACGAGCAGTACTTC	CASSLDRAYDEQYF
NA	TRBD2	TRBJ2-7	TRBV6-1	TGTGCCAGCAGTGAAGTTTGGGAACTAGCGCCACACTACGAGCAGTACTTC	CASSEVWELAPHYEQYF
NA	NA	TRBJ1-2	TRBV28	TGTGCCAGCAGCCGGACACAGAGCTATGGCTACACCTTC	CASSRTQSYGYTF
NA	TRBD2	TRBJ2-7	TRBV28	TGTGCCAGCAAAAGGATACTAGCGGGAAAATACGAGCAGTACTTC	CASKRILAGKYEQYF
NA	TRBD2	TRBJ2-7	TRBV6-1	TGTGCCAGCAGTGAAATGAGCGGGGGCTACGAGCAGTACTTC	CASSEMSGGYEQYF
NA	TRBD2	TRBJ2-7	TRBV19	TGTGCCAGTAGTCCCGGGACTAGCGGGATAGAGGTTATTTACGAGCAGTACTTC	CASSPGTSGIEVIYEQYF
NA	NA	TRBJ2-3	TRBV27	TGTGCCAGCAGTTCCGGGACTTTTAGCACAGATACGCAGTATTTT	CASSSGTFSTDTQYF
NA	NA	TRBJ2-7	TRBV19	TGTGCCAGTAGTATTGGCTGGGCCAATCCATACGAGCAGTACTTC	CASSIGWANPYEQYF
NA	NA	TRBJ2-7	TRBV6-5	TGTGCCAGCAGTGAATCATGGCGGGTGCAGTACTTC	CASSESWRVQYF
NA	TRBD2	TRBJ2-5	TRBV5-1	TGCGCCAGCAGCAGAATAGCGGGGGCCTCAGAGACCCAGTACTTC	CASSRIAGASETQYF
few	NA	TRBJ1-6	TRBV4-3	TGCGCCAGCAGCCAAGATTTGAGGGATAATTCACCCCTCCACTTT	CASSQDLRDNSPLHF
NA	NA	TRBJ2-5	TRBV25-1	TGTGCCAGCAGTGTGATCTTGGGGCTTCAAGAGACCCAGTACTTC	CASSVILGLQETQYF
NA	NA	TRBJ1-2	TRBV7-2	TGTGCCAGCAGCTTAGGGCAGGTTTATGGCTACACCTTC	CASSLGQVYGYTF
NA	NA	TRBJ1-1	TRBV7-2	TGTGCCAGTCTACCACAAGGTTTTGCAGCGACTGAAGCTTTCTTT	CASLPQGFAATEAFF
few	TRBD1	TRBJ1-1	TRBV25-1	TGTGCCAGCAGGGAACAGGGGATGAACACTGAAGCTTTCTTT	CASREQGMNTEAFF
NA	NA	TRBJ2-4	TRBV7-2	TGTGCCAGCAGCAGGGTTAGGGGGACCAAAAACATTCAGTACTTC	CASSRVRGTKNIQYF
NA	NA	TRBJ1-4	TRBV15	TGTGCCACCAATCACGGAAGCGGTGAAAAACTGTTTTTT	CATNHGSGEKLFF
once	NA	TRBJ2-7	TRBV5-1	TGCGCCAGCAGCTTGGGCAGTGGCGAGCAGTACTTC	CASSLGSGEQYF
once	TRBD2	TRBJ2-1	TRBV7-9	TGTGCCAGCAGCCCGAGGGCGGGGGGCAAGAATGAGCAGTTCTTC	CASSPRAGGKNEQFF
NA	NA	TRBJ2-1	TRBV11-1	TGTGCCACCGAAAGCGACAATGAGCAGTTCTTC	CATESDNEQFF
NA	NA	TRBJ2-1	TRBV28	TGTGCCAGCAGGACACCGGGGTCCTACAATGAGCAGTTCTTC	CASRTPGSYNEQFF
few	TRBD1	TRBJ1-5	TRBV7-2	TGTGCCAGCAGCTTACGGGACAGCCTTAATCAGCCCCAGCATTTT	CASSLRDSLNQPQHF
NA	NA	TRBJ1-3	TRBV25-1	TGTGCCAGCAGTCTGTCTCCGGGGTTCACTGGAAACACCATATATTTT	CASSLSPGFTGNTIYF
NA	TRBD1	TRBJ2-4	TRBV5-1	TGCGCCAGCAGCTTAGACAGGGGCGGTCGAGAAGCCAAAAACATTCAGTACTTC	CASSLDRGGREAKNIQYF
NA	NA	TRBJ1-5	TRBV19	TGTGCCAGTAGTATCTCCCCCCAGAAGCCCCAGCATTTT	CASSISPQKPQHF
NA	NA	TRBJ2-7	TRBV7-8	TGTGCCAGCAGCTTGAGGGAGATCTCCTACGAGCAGTACTTC	CASSLREISYEQYF
NA	TRBD1	TRBJ1-2	TRBV9	TGTGCCAGCAGCACGCAGGGGGGCTATGGCTACACCTTC	CASSTQGGYGYTF
NA	TRBD1	TRBJ1-6	TRBV27	TGTGCCAGCAGTTCAGGGGGCCGGTCACCCCTCCACTTT	CASSSGGRSPLHF
NA	NA	TRBJ1-2	TRBV4-3	TGCGCCAGCAGCCATATTGGGACTTGTGGCTACACCTTC	CASSHIGTCGYTF
NA	NA	TRBJ1-2	TRBV6-5	TGTGCCAGCACCCTCGGGTCATCGAACTATGGCTACACCTTC	CASTLGSSNYGYTF
NA	NA	TRBJ1-1	TRBV28	TGTGCCAGCACCAAGCCCACTGAAGCTTTCTTT	CASTKPTEAFF
few	TRBD1	TRBJ2-2	TRBV27	TGTGCCAGCAGCCACTTGGACAGGGCAACCGGGGAGCTGTTTTTT	CASSHLDRATGELFF
once	TRBD2	TRBJ2-2	TRBV9	TGTGCCAGCAGCGTAGCCTCGGGGGGTCCCCACACCGGGGAGCTGTTTTTT	CASSVASGGPHTGELFF
NA	TRBD1	TRBJ2-1	TRBV5-6	TGTGCCAGCAGCTGGGGGACAGGCCGCTCCTACAATGAGCAGTTCTTC	CASSWGTGRSYNEQFF
once	NA	TRBJ2-5	TRBV5-4	TGTGCCAGCAGCTTCGGACAGTTCCAAGAGACCCAGTACTTC	CASSFGQFQETQYF